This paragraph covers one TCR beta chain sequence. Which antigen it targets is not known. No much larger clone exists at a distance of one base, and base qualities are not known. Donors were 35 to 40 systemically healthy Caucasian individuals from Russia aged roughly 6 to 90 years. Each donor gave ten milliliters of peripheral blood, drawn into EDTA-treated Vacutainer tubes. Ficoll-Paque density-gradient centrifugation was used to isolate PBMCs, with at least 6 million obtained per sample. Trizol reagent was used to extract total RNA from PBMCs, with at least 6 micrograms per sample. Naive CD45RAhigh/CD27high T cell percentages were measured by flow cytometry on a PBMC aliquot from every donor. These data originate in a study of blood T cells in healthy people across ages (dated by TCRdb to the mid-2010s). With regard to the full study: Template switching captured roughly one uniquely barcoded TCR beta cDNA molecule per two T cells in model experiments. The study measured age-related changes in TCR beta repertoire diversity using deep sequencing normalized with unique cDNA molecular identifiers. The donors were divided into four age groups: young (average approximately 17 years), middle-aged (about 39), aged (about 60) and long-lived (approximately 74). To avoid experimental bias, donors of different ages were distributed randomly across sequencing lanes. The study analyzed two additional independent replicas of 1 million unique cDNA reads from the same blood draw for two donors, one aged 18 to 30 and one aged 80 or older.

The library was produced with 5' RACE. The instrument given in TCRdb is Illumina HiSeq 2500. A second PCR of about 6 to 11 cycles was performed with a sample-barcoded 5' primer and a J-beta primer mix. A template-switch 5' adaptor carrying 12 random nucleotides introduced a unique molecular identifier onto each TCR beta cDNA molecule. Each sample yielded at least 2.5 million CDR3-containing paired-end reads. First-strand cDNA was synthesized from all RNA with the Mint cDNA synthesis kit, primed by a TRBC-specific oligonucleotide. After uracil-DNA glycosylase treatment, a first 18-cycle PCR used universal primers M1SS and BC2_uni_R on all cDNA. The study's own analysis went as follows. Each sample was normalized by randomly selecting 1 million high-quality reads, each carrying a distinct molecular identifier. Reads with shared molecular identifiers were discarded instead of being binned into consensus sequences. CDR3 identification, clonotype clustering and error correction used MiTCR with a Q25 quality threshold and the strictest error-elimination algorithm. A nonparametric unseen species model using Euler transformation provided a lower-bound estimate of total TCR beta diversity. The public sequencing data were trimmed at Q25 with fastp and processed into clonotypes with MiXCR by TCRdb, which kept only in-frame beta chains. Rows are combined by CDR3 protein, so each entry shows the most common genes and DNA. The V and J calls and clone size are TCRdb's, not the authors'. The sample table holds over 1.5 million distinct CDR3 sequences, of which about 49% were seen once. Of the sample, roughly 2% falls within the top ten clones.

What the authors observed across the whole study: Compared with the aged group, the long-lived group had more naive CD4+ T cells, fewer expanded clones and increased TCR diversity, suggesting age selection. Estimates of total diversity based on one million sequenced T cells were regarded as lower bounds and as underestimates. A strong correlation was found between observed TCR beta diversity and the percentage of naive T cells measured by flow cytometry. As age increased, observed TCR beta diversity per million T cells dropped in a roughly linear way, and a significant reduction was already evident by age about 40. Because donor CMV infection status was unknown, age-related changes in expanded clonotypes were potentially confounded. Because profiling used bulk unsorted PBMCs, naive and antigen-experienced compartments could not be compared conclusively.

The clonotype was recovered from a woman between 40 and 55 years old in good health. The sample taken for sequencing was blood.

This receptor carries the CDR3 CASSRGAGRLGEQYF. The nucleotide sequence is given as TGTGCCAGCAGTCGCGGGGCAGGCCGCTTGGGCGAGCAGTACTTC. The chain is assembled from TRBV25-1 and TRBJ2-7; a tentative D call is TRBD2 (6 bases match). The CDR3 runs 15 amino acids, cysteine and phenylalanine included. Only the CDR3 region is kept as DNA, spanning 45 bases read in frame from base 1. The germline V gene supplies CDR1 MGHDK and CDR2 SYGVNS. Cut back by 5 bases and 6 bases, the V and J ends lie 20 bases apart.